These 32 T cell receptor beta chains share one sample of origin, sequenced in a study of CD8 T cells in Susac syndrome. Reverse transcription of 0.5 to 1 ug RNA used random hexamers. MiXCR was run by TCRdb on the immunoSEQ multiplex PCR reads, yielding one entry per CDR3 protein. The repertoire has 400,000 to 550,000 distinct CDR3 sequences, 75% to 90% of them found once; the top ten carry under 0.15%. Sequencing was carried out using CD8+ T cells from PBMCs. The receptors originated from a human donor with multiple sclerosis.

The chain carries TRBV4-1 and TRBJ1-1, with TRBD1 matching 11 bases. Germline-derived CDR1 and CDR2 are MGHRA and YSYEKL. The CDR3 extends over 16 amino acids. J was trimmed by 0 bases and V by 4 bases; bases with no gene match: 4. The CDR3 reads CASSPGQGEVNTEAFF. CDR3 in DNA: TGCGCCAGCAGCCCGGGACAGGGGGAGGTGAACACTGAAGCTTTCTTT.

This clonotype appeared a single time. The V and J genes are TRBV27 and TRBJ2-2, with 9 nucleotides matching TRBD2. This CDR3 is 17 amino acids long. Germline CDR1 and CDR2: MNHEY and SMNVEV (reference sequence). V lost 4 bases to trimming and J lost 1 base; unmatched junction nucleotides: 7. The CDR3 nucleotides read TGTGCCAGCAGTTACATCCCAGCGGGGGGGAACACCGGGGAGCTGTTTTTT. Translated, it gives CASSYIPAGGNTGELFF.

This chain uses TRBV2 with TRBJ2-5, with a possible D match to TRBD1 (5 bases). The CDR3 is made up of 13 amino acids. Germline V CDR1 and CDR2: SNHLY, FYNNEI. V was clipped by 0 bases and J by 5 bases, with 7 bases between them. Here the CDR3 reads CASSEAGPETQYF. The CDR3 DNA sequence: TGTGCCAGCAGTGAAGCGGGGCCCGAGACCCAGTACTTC.

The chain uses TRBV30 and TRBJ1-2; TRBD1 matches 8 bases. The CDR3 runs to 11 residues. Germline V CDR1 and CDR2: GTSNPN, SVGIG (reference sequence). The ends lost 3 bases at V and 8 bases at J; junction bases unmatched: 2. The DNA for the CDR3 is TGTGCCTGGAGCGACAGGGGCGGCTACACCTTC. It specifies CAWSDRGGYTF.

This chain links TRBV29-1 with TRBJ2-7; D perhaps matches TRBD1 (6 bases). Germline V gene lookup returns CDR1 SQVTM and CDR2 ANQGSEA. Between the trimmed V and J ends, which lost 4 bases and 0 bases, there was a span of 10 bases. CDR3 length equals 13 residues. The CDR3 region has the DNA TGCAGCGTTGCCACAGGGAGCTCCTACGAGCAGTACTTC. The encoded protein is CSVATGSSYEQYF.

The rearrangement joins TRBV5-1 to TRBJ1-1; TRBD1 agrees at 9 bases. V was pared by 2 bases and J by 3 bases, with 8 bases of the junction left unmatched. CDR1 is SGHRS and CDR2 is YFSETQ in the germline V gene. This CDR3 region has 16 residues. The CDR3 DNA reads TGCGCCAGCAGCTTCGATACAGGGGGCCGGGACACTGAAGCTTTCTTT. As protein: CASSFDTGGRDTEAFF.

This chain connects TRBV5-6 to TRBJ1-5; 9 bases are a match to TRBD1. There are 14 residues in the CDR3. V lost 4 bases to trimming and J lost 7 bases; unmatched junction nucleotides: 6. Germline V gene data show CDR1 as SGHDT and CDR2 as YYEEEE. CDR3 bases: TGTGCCAGCAGCCGGACAGGGGTATTACAGCCCCAGCATTTT. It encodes CASSRTGVLQPQHF.

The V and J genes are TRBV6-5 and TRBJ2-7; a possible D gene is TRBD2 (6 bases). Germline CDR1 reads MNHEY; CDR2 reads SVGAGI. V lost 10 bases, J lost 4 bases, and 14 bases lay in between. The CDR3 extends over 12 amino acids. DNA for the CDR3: TGTGCCACCTCGCCGGGAGATTACGAGCAGTACTTC. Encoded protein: CATSPGDYEQYF.

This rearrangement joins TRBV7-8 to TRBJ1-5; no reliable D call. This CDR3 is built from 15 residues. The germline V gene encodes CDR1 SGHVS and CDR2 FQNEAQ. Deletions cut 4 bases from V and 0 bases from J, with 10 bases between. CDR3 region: CASSSMTASNQPQHF. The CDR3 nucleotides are TGTGCCAGCAGCTCCATGACGGCTAGCAATCAGCCCCAGCATTTT.

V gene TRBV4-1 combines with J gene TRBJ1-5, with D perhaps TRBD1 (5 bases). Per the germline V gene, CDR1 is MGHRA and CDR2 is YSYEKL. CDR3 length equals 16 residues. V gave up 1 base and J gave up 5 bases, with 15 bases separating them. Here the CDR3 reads CASSQAGWGGDQPQHF. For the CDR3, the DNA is TGCGCCAGCAGCCAAGCTGGGTGGGGGGGGGATCAGCCCCAGCATTTT.

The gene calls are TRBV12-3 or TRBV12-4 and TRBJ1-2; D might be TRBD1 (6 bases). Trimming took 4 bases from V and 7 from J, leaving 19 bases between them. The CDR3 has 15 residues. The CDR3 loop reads CASSYETGPPTGYTF. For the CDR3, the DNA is TGTGCCAGCAGTTATGAGACAGGCCCCCCAACTGGCTACACCTTC.

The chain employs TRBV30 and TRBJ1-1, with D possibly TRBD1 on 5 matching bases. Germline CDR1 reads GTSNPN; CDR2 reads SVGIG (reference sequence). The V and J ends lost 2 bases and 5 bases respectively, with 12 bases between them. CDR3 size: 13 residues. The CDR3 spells CAWSSWGGTEAFF. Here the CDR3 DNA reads TGTGCCTGGAGTTCCTGGGGGGGAACTGAAGCTTTCTTT.

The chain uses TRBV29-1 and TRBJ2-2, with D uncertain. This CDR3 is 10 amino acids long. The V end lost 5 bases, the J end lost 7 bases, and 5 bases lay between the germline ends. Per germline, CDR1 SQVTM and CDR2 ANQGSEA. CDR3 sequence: CSVSNGELFF. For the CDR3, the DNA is TGCAGCGTTTCCAACGGGGAGCTGTTTTTT.

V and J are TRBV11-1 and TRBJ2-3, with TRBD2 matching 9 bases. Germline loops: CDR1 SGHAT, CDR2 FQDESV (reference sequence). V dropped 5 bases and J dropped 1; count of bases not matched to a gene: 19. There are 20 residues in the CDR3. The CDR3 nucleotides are TGTGCCAGCAGCCCGCTCCTTCTAGCGGGGCGTAATCCAGGCACAGATACGCAGTATTTT. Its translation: CASSPLLLAGRNPGTDTQYF. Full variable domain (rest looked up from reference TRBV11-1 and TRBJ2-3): EAEVAQSPRYKITEKSQAVAFWCDPISGHATLYWYRQILGQGPELLVQFQDESVVDDSQLPKDRFSAERLKGVDSTLKIQPAELGDSAMYLCASSPLLLAGRNPGTDTQYFGPGTRLTVL.

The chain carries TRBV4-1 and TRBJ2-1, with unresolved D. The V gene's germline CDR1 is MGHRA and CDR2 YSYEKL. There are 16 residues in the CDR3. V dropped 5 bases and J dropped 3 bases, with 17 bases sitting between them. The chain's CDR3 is CASSSQPGNLYNEQFF. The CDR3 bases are TGCGCCAGCAGCTCCCAGCCTGGGAATCTCTACAATGAGCAGTTCTTC.

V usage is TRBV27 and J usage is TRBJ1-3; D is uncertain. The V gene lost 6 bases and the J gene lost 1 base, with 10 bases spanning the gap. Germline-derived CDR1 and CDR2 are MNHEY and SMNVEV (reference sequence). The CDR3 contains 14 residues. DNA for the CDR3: TGTGCCAGCAGGGAGGGTGTATCTGGAAACACCATATATTTT. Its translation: CASREGVSGNTIYF.

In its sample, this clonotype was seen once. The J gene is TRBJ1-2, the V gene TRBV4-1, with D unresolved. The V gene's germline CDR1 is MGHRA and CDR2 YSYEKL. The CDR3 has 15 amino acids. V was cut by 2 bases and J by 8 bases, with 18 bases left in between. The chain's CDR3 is CASSQHSASNGGYTF. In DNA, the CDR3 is TGCGCCAGCAGCCAACACAGTGCTAGTAATGGGGGCTACACCTTC.

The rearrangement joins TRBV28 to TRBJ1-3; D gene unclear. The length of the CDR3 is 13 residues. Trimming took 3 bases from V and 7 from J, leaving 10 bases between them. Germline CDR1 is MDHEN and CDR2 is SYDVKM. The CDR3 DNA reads TGTGCCAGCAGTTTGAGATCTCCCAACACCATATATTTT. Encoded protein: CASSLRSPNTIYF.

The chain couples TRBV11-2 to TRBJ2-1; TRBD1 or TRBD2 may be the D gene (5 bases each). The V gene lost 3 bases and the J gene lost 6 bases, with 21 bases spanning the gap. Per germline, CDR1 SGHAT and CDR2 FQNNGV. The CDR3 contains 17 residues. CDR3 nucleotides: TGTGCCAGCAGCTTCAACAACTTTCAGGGACGAGGCAATGAGCAGTTCTTC. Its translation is CASSFNNFQGRGNEQFF.

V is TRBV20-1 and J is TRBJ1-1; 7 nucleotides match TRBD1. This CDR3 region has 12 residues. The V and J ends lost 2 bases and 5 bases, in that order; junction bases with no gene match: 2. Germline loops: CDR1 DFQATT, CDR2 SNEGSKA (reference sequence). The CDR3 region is CSARWTGTEAFF. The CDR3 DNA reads TGCAGTGCTAGATGGACAGGTACTGAAGCTTTCTTT.

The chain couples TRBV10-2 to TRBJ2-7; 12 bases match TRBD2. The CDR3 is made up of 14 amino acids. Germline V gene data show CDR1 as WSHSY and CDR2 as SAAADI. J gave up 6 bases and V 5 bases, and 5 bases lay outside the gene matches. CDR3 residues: CASSPGLAGTEQYF. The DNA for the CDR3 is TGCGCCAGCAGTCCGGGACTAGCGGGCACCGAGCAGTACTTC.

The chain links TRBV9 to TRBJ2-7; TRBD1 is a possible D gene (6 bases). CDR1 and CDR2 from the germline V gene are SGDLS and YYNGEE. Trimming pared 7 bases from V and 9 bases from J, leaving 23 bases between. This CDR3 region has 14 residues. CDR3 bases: TGTGCCAGCCCCCAGGGGTGGCGGGTTGTCGGGCAGTACTTC. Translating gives CASPQGWRVVGQYF.

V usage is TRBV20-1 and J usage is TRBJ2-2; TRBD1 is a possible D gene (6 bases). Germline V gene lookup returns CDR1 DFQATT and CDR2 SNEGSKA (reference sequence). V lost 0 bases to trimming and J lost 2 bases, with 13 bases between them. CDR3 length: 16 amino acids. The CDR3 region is CSARDLAGENTGELFF. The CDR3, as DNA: TGCAGTGCTAGAGATTTGGCAGGGGAAAACACCGGGGAGCTGTTTTTT.

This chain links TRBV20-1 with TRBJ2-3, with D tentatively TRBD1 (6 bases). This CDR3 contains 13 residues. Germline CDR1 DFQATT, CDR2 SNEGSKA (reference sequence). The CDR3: CSPQRRGPDTQYF. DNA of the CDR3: TGCAGCCCTCAGCGCAGGGGTCCAGATACGCAGTATTTT.

The CDR3 nucleotides are TGCGCCAGCAGCTTAACAGGGTTCGGCCACAATGAGCAGTTCTTC. It is translated as CASSLTGFGHNEQFF. The chain has TRBV5-1 and TRBJ2-1, with a weak D call TRBD1 (6 bases). The CDR3 length is 15 residues. CDR1 and CDR2 (germline): SGHRS, YFSETQ. The V end lost 2 bases, the J end lost 5 bases, and 14 bases lay between the germline ends. Variable domain in full (rest from reference TRBV5-1 and TRBJ2-1): KAGVTQTPRYLIKTRGQQVTLSCSPISGHRSVSWYQQTPGQGLQFLFEYFSETQRNKGNFPGRFSGRQFSNSRSEMNVSTLELGDSALYLCASSLTGFGHNEQFFGPGTRLTVL.

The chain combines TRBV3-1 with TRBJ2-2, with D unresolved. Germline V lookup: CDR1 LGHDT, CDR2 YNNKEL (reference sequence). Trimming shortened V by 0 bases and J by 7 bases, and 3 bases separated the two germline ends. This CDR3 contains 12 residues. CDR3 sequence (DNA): TGTGCCAGCAGCCAAGAGAGCGGGGAGCTGTTTTTT. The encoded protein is CASSQESGELFF.

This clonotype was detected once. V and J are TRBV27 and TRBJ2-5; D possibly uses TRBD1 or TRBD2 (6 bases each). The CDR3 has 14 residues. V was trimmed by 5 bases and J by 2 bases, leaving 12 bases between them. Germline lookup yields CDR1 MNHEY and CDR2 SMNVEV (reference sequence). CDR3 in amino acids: CASSGGQWQETQYF. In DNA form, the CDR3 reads TGTGCCAGCAGTGGGGGGCAATGGCAAGAGACCCAGTACTTC.

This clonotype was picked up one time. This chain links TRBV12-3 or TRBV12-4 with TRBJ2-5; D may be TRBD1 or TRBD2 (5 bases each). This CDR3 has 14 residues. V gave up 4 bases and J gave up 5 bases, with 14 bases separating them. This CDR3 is CASSSPHGDETQYF. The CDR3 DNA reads TGTGCCAGCAGTTCTCCCCACGGGGACGAGACCCAGTACTTC.

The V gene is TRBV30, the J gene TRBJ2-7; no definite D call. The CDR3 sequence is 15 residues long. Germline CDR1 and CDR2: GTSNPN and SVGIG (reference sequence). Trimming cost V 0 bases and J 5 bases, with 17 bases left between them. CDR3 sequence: CAWSVESTVYDEQYF. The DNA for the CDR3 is TGTGCCTGGAGTGTAGAGAGTACTGTTTACGACGAGCAGTACTTC.

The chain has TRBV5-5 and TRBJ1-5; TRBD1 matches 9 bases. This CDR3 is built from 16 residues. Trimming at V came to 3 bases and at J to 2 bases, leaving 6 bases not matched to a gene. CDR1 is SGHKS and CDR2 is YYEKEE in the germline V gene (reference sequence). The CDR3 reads CASSWGQGRGNQPQHF. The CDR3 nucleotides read TGTGCCAGCAGCTGGGGACAGGGAAGGGGCAATCAGCCCCAGCATTTT.

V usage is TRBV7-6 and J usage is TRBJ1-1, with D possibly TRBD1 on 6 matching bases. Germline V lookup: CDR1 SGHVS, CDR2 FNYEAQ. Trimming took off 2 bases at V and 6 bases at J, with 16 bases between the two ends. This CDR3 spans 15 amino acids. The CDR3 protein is CASSLLSVGQSEAFF. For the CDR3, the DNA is TGTGCCAGCAGCTTACTATCGGTCGGACAGTCTGAAGCTTTCTTT.

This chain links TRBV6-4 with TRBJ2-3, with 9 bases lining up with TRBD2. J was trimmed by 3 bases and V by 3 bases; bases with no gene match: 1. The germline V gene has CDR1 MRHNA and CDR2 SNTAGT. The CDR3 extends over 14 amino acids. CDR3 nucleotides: TGTGCCAGCAGTGAAACTAGCGGGACAGATACGCAGTATTTT. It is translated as CASSETSGTDTQYF.